Sequencing of this TCR beta chain was carried out in a study of cytomegalovirus exposure and HLA in healthy donors. General study points: In a later analysis, donors in an Asian-associated ancestry cluster reportedly had fewer N-insertions in productive TCRs than the cohort mean. Productive status was seen about 90% or about 30% of the time for most TCR beta V segments in an earlier analysis. For most TCR sequences rarity was the rule, although some public TCRs occurred in many donors.

PCR primers comprised 60 Vbeta and 13 Jbeta primers. Libraries were prepared by immunoSEQ multiplex PCR; TCRdb keeps only in-frame clonotypes and omits some of them. The table has some 130,000 clones, 70% seen once. As for this clone: As yet, its antigen is unknown.

Losses at the gene ends were 5 bases for V and 4 bases for J; bases not matched to a gene: 7. Germline loops: CDR1 PRHDT, CDR2 FYEKMQ (reference sequence). The CDR3 spans 15 residues. Input material: PBMCs. The V gene is TRBV13, the J gene TRBJ1-2; 10 bases match TRBD1. The clonotype was recovered from a woman aged 55-70 years in good health and CMV-seropositive. The CDR3 nucleotides read TGTGCCAGCAGCCTGCGGACAGGGGGGTTCTATGGCTACACCTTC. Amino acids: CASSLRTGGFYGYTF. Variable domain in full (rest from reference TRBV13 and TRBJ1-2): AAGVIQSPRHLIKEKRETATLKCYPIPRHDTVYWYQQGPGQDPQFLISFYEKMQSDKGSIPDRFSAQQFSDYHSELNMSSLELGDSALYFCASSLRTGGFYGYTFGSGTRLTVV.